Listed below are T cell receptor beta chains from one sample, sequenced in a study of blood T cell repertoires in COVID-19. This table comes from immunoSEQ multiplex PCR, and its TCRdb copy is limited to in-frame clones, with some not included. The table lists 150,000 to 200,000 clones, about 88% of them singletons, with roughly 7% in the top ten. Material for sequencing was peripheral blood. All receptors derive from a woman of 80 years or more in a cohort sampled during active or convalescent COVID-19. The CDR3 runs from the conserved cysteine through the conserved F or W. The order of the fields is clone size, D gene, V gene, J gene, CDR3 DNA, CDR3 protein. A D gene is named only where the DNA matches it firmly. The size of a clone is reported for some rows only, either as once, few or many, or as a class for expanded clones.

size: few
D: TRBD2
V: TRBV6-1
J: TRBJ2-3
DNA: TGTGCCAGCAGTAAAGGACTAGCGGGAGGGCGGGGTACGCAGTATTTT
CDR3: CASSKGLAGGRGTQYF

size: -
D: -
V: TRBV5-1
J: TRBJ1-4
DNA: TGCGCCAGCAGCTTTAGGGCGGGCGGAAATGAAAAACTGTTTTTT
CDR3: CASSFRAGGNEKLFF

size: -
D: -
V: TRBV5-1
J: TRBJ1-1
DNA: TGCGCCAGCAGCTCGTCGGCAGGGAGGGGGAACACTGAAGCTTTCTTT
CDR3: CASSSSAGRGNTEAFF

size: -
D: -
V: TRBV3-1/TRBV3-2
J: TRBJ1-2
DNA: TGTGCCAGCAGCCAAGACGGGAGCTATGGCTACACCTTC
CDR3: CASSQDGSYGYTF

size: -
D: TRBD1
V: TRBV7-9
J: TRBJ2-7
DNA: TGTGCCATCAAGGACAGGTGGAGCTCCTACGAGCAGTACTTC
CDR3: CAIKDRWSSYEQYF

size: -
D: TRBD1
V: TRBV6-1
J: TRBJ1-3
DNA: TGTGCCAGCAGAGAAGGACAGGGCCCTGGAAACACCATATATTTT
CDR3: CASREGQGPGNTIYF

size: -
D: -
V: TRBV7-2
J: TRBJ1-6
DNA: TGTGCCAGCAGCTTCAGAGGATTTAATTCACCCCTCCACTTT
CDR3: CASSFRGFNSPLHF

size: -
D: TRBD1
V: TRBV15
J: TRBJ2-7
DNA: TGTGCCACCAGCTCCTGGGGGACAGGGAATGACTACGAGCAGTACTTC
CDR3: CATSSWGTGNDYEQYF

size: -
D: TRBD1
V: TRBV6-5
J: TRBJ1-6
DNA: TGTGCCAGCAGTCGGACAGGGGGGAATTCACCCCTCCACTTT
CDR3: CASSRTGGNSPLHF

size: -
D: TRBD1
V: TRBV12-5
J: TRBJ1-2
DNA: TGTGCTAGTGGTTGGGACAGCTGGGGCTACACCTTC
CDR3: CASGWDSWGYTF

size: -
D: -
V: TRBV5-4
J: TRBJ2-3
DNA: TGTGCCAGCAGCTTGATGACAGCTAGCACAGATACGCAGTATTTT
CDR3: CASSLMTASTDTQYF

size: -
D: -
V: TRBV9
J: TRBJ1-4
DNA: TGTGCCAGCAGCGTAGTAGGCAGCCCTAGAGAAAAACTGTTTTTT
CDR3: CASSVVGSPREKLFF

size: -
D: -
V: TRBV9
J: TRBJ2-5
DNA: TGTGCCAGCAGCGCACCCGCCCGGGGGGAGACCCAGTACTTC
CDR3: CASSAPARGETQYF

size: -
D: -
V: TRBV28
J: TRBJ1-4
DNA: TGTGCCAGCCGTCCCTTTACAGGGTTGGATGAAAAACTGTTTTTT
CDR3: CASRPFTGLDEKLFF

size: -
D: -
V: TRBV5-1
J: TRBJ2-7
DNA: TGCGCCAGCAGCTTACAGGTTCAATCTGGCGAGCAGTACTTC
CDR3: CASSLQVQSGEQYF

size: few
D: TRBD1
V: TRBV29-1
J: TRBJ1-2
DNA: TGCAGCGGCAGCCGGGACAGGGGCATGGGCTACACCTTC
CDR3: CSGSRDRGMGYTF

size: -
D: TRBD1
V: TRBV28
J: TRBJ2-7
DNA: TGTGCCAGCAGGTCGGGACAGGGTGGTAACGAGCAGTACTTC
CDR3: CASRSGQGGNEQYF

size: -
D: TRBD2
V: TRBV25-1
J: TRBJ2-2
DNA: TGTGCCAGCAGGCTTAGCGGGGGTGCGAACACCGGGGAGCTGTTTTTT
CDR3: CASRLSGGANTGELFF

size: few
D: -
V: TRBV5-4
J: TRBJ2-5
DNA: TGTGCCAGCAGCTTGTTACTAGCAGACCAAGAGACCCAGTACTTC
CDR3: CASSLLLADQETQYF

size: -
D: -
V: TRBV6-5
J: TRBJ1-2
DNA: TGTGCCAGCAGTTACTCCCCCGCGGTCTACGGCTACACCTTC
CDR3: CASSYSPAVYGYTF

size: few
D: -
V: TRBV28
J: TRBJ1-1
DNA: TGTGCCAGCAGCTTCAGGGTCGGCACTGAAGCTTTCTTT
CDR3: CASSFRVGTEAFF

size: -
D: TRBD1
V: TRBV30
J: TRBJ1-4
DNA: TGTGCCTGCTATGGGACAGGGAATGAAAAACTGTTTTTT
CDR3: CACYGTGNEKLFF

size: once
D: -
V: TRBV7-8
J: TRBJ1-3
DNA: TGTGCCAGCAGCCCCCCACTAGACGCAGGAAACACCATATATTTT
CDR3: CASSPPLDAGNTIYF

size: -
D: TRBD1
V: TRBV5-4
J: TRBJ2-7
DNA: TGTGCCAGCAGCAGCTGGGCAGGGACAGGCGCTTCCTACGAGCAGTACTTC
CDR3: CASSSWAGTGASYEQYF

size: -
D: TRBD1
V: TRBV5-4
J: TRBJ1-1
DNA: TGTGCCAGTCCGACAGGGGAGGGCACTGAAGCTTTCTTT
CDR3: CASPTGEGTEAFF

size: -
D: -
V: TRBV19
J: TRBJ1-1
DNA: TGTGCCAGTAAACGGACAGCGGATATTGAAGCTTTCTTT
CDR3: CASKRTADIEAFF

size: -
D: -
V: TRBV7-2
J: TRBJ2-1
DNA: TGTGCCAGCGGTCCCCGCCTCGGGGGAGGATATGAGCAGTTCTTC
CDR3: CASGPRLGGGYEQFF

size: -
D: TRBD1
V: TRBV28
J: TRBJ1-5
DNA: TGTGCCAGCAGTTTGGCCGGGACAGGGGGGATGAGGTGGCCCCAGCATTTT
CDR3: CASSLAGTGGMRWPQHF

size: -
D: TRBD2
V: TRBV6-5
J: TRBJ2-2
DNA: TGTGCCAGCACTCCCAGCGGGAATACCGGGGAGCTGTTTTTT
CDR3: CASTPSGNTGELFF

size: -
D: TRBD1
V: TRBV9
J: TRBJ1-1
DNA: TGTGCCAGCAGCGGACAGGGGCCGGTAGCTTTCTTT
CDR3: CASSGQGPVAFF

size: -
D: -
V: TRBV5-4
J: TRBJ2-1
DNA: TGTGCCAGCCGTTCAAGCGGGTACAATGAGCAGTTCTTC
CDR3: CASRSSGYNEQFF

size: -
D: TRBD1
V: TRBV6-2/TRBV6-3
J: TRBJ2-7
DNA: TGTGCCAGCAGTTACTCGGGGACAGGCGCTCTACACGAGCAGTACTTC
CDR3: CASSYSGTGALHEQYF

size: -
D: -
V: TRBV3-1/TRBV3-2
J: TRBJ1-6
DNA: TGTGCCAGCAGCTCAGACACCTCGGCTACATCACCCCTCCACTTT
CDR3: CASSSDTSATSPLHF

size: -
D: -
V: TRBV5-5
J: TRBJ1-5
DNA: TGTGCCAGCAGCACTGGCCGCGACAGGTTCAATCAGCCCCAGCATTTT
CDR3: CASSTGRDRFNQPQHF

size: -
D: -
V: TRBV7-8
J: TRBJ1-4
DNA: TGTGCCAGCAGCTTAGATTTTTTGGGGGGGGCGAAAATTGAAAAACTGTTTTTT
CDR3: CASSLDFLGGAKIEKLFF

size: -
D: -
V: TRBV19
J: TRBJ1-5
DNA: TGTGCCAGTAGTATAGGTTTTCGGGGAGGTGATAGCAATCAGCCCCAGCATTTT
CDR3: CASSIGFRGGDSNQPQHF

size: few
D: -
V: TRBV19
J: TRBJ2-2
DNA: TGTGCCAGTAGTCCCGGGATTTCCGGGGAGCTGTTTTTT
CDR3: CASSPGISGELFF

size: -
D: -
V: TRBV11-2
J: TRBJ1-1
DNA: TGTGCCAGCAGCTTAGATCCTGCAGGGTCTGAAGCTTTCTTT
CDR3: CASSLDPAGSEAFF

size: -
D: -
V: TRBV7-8
J: TRBJ1-1
DNA: TGTGCCAGCAGCATATCTCAGGGTGGCACTGAAGCTTTCTTT
CDR3: CASSISQGGTEAFF

size: -
D: TRBD1
V: TRBV5-6
J: TRBJ1-3
DNA: TGTGCCAGCAGCTTGGCAGGAGGGGGCGGGAACACCATATATTTT
CDR3: CASSLAGGGGNTIYF

size: -
D: TRBD2
V: TRBV15
J: TRBJ2-3
DNA: TGTGCCACCAGCAGATCCAAGACTAGCGGGAGAACAGATACGCAGTATTTT
CDR3: CATSRSKTSGRTDTQYF

size: -
D: -
V: TRBV7-9
J: TRBJ2-1
DNA: TGTGCCAGCAGCCCGAGTCCCCGGGGGGCGGGCAATGAGCAGTTCTTC
CDR3: CASSPSPRGAGNEQFF

size: -
D: -
V: TRBV28
J: TRBJ1-6
DNA: TGTGCCAGCAGTTCCGGGACTCTAGGTAATTCACCCCTCCACTTT
CDR3: CASSSGTLGNSPLHF

size: -
D: -
V: TRBV21-1
J: TRBJ2-5
DNA: TGTGCCAGCAGCAAAGCGCGGAAAGAGACCCAGTACTTC
CDR3: CASSKARKETQYF

size: -
D: -
V: TRBV28
J: TRBJ1-6
DNA: TGTGCCAGCAGACTTTCGAGCCTGCAAAATTCACCCCTCCACTTT
CDR3: CASRLSSLQNSPLHF